Presented here are 13 T cell receptor beta chains from one specimen sequenced in a study of T cells in Graves' hyperthyroidism and ophthalmopathy. Researchers took RNA transcripts and amplified the TCR beta CDR3 regions from them. An initial round of RT-PCR targeting the TCR CDR3 relied on the HTBI primer set. Each CDR3 protein gets one entry after TCRdb re-called the multiplex PCR reads with MiXCR. The table has around 600,000 distinct CDR3 sequences, around 15% seen once; the top ten hold around 13%. Sequenced sample: blood. The receptors stem from a woman aged 45 to 65 with Graves' ophthalmopathy.

Here the CDR3 DNA reads TGTGCCAGCAGTCCGGCGGGAGGTACGATTAACTATGGCTACACCTTC. As protein: CASSPAGGTINYGYTF. The chain links TRBV6-2 or TRBV6-3 to TRBJ1-2, with unresolved D. CDR1 and CDR2 (germline): MNHEY, SVGEGT. The CDR3 covers 16 residues. V was trimmed by 5 bases and J by 1 base, leaving 17 bases between them.

This clonotype was counted ten times or more. This chain links TRBV3-1 with TRBJ2-2; tentative D call: TRBD1 (6 bases). This CDR3 has 15 residues. Trimming stripped 2 bases from V and 6 bases from J, with 13 bases between. Per germline, CDR1 LGHDT and CDR2 YNNKEL (reference sequence). The CDR3 DNA sequence: TGTGCCAGCAGCCAAAGACTGCAGGGGTCCGGGGAGCTGTTTTTT. Protein: CASSQRLQGSGELFF.

In its sample, this clonotype was seen many times. The V and J genes are TRBV5-1 and TRBJ2-7; 11 nucleotides align to TRBD1. With V trimmed by 1 base and J by 6 bases, 6 bases remained unmatched. CDR3 length: 15 residues. Per germline, CDR1 SGHRS and CDR2 YFSETQ. In DNA form, the CDR3 reads TGCGCCAGCAGCTTGAAGGACAGGGGGCCGAGCGAGCAGTACTTC. It encodes CASSLKDRGPSEQYF.

This clonotype was seen repeatedly, ten times or more. V is TRBV28 and J is TRBJ2-5, with D perhaps matching TRBD2 (6 bases). Trimming pared 2 bases from V and 5 bases from J, leaving 15 bases between. The CDR3 is 15 amino acids. Germline-derived CDR1 and CDR2 are MDHEN and SYDVKM. The CDR3 region is CASSLGTLMEETQYF. The CDR3 coding sequence is TGTGCCAGCAGTTTAGGGACTTTAATGGAGGAGACCCAGTACTTC.

This clonotype was recorded a few times. The chain carries TRBV28 and TRBJ2-1, with 12 positions matching TRBD2. Germline V gene lookup returns CDR1 MDHEN and CDR2 SYDVKM. The CDR3 has 16 amino acids. V was pared by 6 bases and J by 3 bases, with 6 bases of the junction left unmatched. CDR3 coding DNA: TGTGCCAGCAGCTACGGGACTAGCGGGTACTACAATGAGCAGTTCTTC. Amino acids: CASSYGTSGYYNEQFF. The whole variable domain, filled in from reference TRBV28 and TRBJ2-1, reads DVKVTQSSRYLVKRTGEKVFLECVQDMDHENMFWYRQDPGLGLRLIYFSYDVKMKEKGDIPEGYSVSREKKERFSLILESASTNQTSMYLCASSYGTSGYYNEQFFGPGTRLTVL.

This clonotype has ten or more counts. The rearrangement links TRBV10-3 to TRBJ2-5; D is unresolved. Germline CDR1 ENHRY, CDR2 SYGVKD. The CDR3 sequence is 12 residues long. V dropped 0 bases and J dropped 4 bases, with 3 bases sitting between them. The CDR3 loop reads CAISESRETQYF. CDR3 bases: TGTGCCATCAGTGAGTCGAGAGAGACCCAGTACTTC.

This clonotype was counted many times. An end of the junction differs from the germline gene, which may be a read error. This rearrangement joins TRBV19 to TRBJ2-1, with no clear D. CDR1 and CDR2 from the germline V gene are LNHDA and SQIVND (reference sequence). The CDR3 sequence is 12 residues long. The CDR3 reads CASRSSDNEQFF. CDR3 nucleotides: TGTGCCAGTAGGTCCTCCGACAATGAGCAGTTCTTC.

This clonotype was observed a handful of times. The chain uses TRBV10-3 and TRBJ1-5; D gene ambiguous. The CDR3 is 13 amino acids. The germline V and J ends were trimmed by 6 bases and 1 base, with 7 bases remaining between them. Germline-derived CDR1 and CDR2 are ENHRY and SYGVKD. The CDR3 is CAIRDLSNQPQHF. Written as DNA, the CDR3 is TGTGCCATCAGGGACCTCAGCAATCAGCCCCAGCATTTT.

J is TRBJ1-2 and V is TRBV20-1; 10 bases are a match to TRBD1. The germline V gene has CDR1 DFQATT and CDR2 SNEGSKA (reference sequence). V trimming: 0 bases; J trimming: 5 bases; junction bases outside the gene matches: 6. CDR3 length: 15 residues. The CDR3 DNA follows: TGCAGTGCTAGAGATCAAGGGACAGGGGTATATGGCTACACCTTC. Residues: CSARDQGTGVYGYTF.

This clonotype has ten or more counts. This chain connects TRBV3-1 to TRBJ2-1; the match to TRBD2 covers 10 bases. The V segment lost 1 base and the J segment 5 bases; nucleotides outside the gene matches: 5. Germline V lookup: CDR1 LGHDT, CDR2 YNNKEL (reference sequence). The CDR3 is made up of 16 amino acids. The CDR3 loop is CASSQVLAGYDNEQFF. CDR3 DNA: TGTGCCAGCAGCCAAGTACTAGCGGGATACGACAATGAGCAGTTCTTC.

This clonotype has ten or more counts. Germline is not matched at one junction end, which may reflect a read error. The V call is TRBV4-2, the J call TRBJ1-5; D gene ambiguous. Germline V gene lookup returns CDR1 LGHNA and CDR2 YNFKEQ. The CDR3 has 14 amino acids. Here the CDR3 DNA reads TGTGCCAGCAGCCAAGGCCATAGCAATCAGCCCCAGCAATTT. It specifies CASSQGHSNQPQQF.

This clonotype was seen ten or more times. The chain combines TRBV11-2 with TRBJ2-7, with no clear D. The germline V and J ends were trimmed by 2 bases and 1 base, with 18 bases remaining between them. From germline, CDR1 is SGHAT and CDR2 FQNNGV. The CDR3 extends over 17 amino acids. The CDR3 protein is CASSLLSVAGVSYEQYF. For the CDR3, the DNA is TGTGCCAGCAGCTTATTGTCCGTTGCTGGAGTTTCCTACGAGCAGTACTTC.

This clonotype has at least ten counts. This chain connects TRBV7-9 to TRBJ1-6, with unresolved D. The CDR3 consists of 15 residues. Germline loops: CDR1 SEHNR, CDR2 FQNEAQ (reference sequence). The ends were cut back, 5 bases at V and 10 bases at J, with 18 bases in the middle. CDR3 nucleotide sequence: TGTGCCAGCAGCCTGGGCGGCGGGAGCAGGTCACCCCTCCACTTT. It yields the protein CASSLGGGSRSPLHF. The whole variable domain, remainder taken from reference TRBV7-9 and TRBJ1-6, is DTGVSQNPRHKITKRGQNVTFRCDPISEHNRLYWYRQTLGQGPEFLTYFQNEAQLEKSRLLSDRFSAERPKGSFSTLEIQRTEQGDSAMYLCASSLGGGSRSPLHFGNGTRLTVT.